This T cell receptor beta chain emerged from a study of shared clonotypes between healthy human individuals. Study results and caveats: The represented genetic and exposure-history diversity was limited by the small number of donors.

With regard to this clone: Its target is not known.

The CDR3 contains 12 residues. The V and J ends lost 8 bases and 1 base respectively, with 8 bases between them. The V gene's germline CDR1 is MNHNS and CDR2 SASEGT. CD8 memory combined CD45RO+ cells with CCR7-negative CD45RA+ TemRA cells. Several immunoSEQ plates received, in even portions, the genomic DNA of each subset. Clones were sequenced by immunoSEQ multiplex PCR, and TCRdb holds only the in-frame ones, with some missing. The sample lists about 110,000 clones, around 68% occurring once. The clonotype comes from a woman between 25 and 40 years old in good health. Source material: memory CD8+ T cells sorted from blood. As to subset: CD45RO+ cells pooled with CCR7-negative TemRA cells. This rearrangement joins TRBV6-1 to TRBJ1-1; the D is unclear. The CDR3 spells CASLNRNTEAFF. CDR3 bases: TGTGCCAGCCTTAACAGGAACACTGAAGCTTTCTTT.